The T cell receptor (beta chain) under discussion was sequenced for a study of vaccination and CD4 T cells after COVID-19. Germline lookup yields CDR1 ENHRY and CDR2 SYGVKD. Losses at the gene ends were 3 bases for V and 2 bases for J; bases not matched to a gene: 8. The CDR3 extends over 17 amino acids. Researchers used the Oncomine TCR Beta short-read assay to sequence DNA from cultured CD4+ T cells. TCRdb fed the PCR reads into MiXCR, producing one record per CDR3 protein. The sample carries 22,000 or so distinct CDR3 sequences, over 25% recorded once. This clonotype was counted only a few times. Its antigen is not identified. Time point defined: late sampling 161 to 241 days after vaccination in three convalescent patients. Specified treatment: approximately 11-day PBMC culture with coronavirus spike peptide pools or control peptides (ViraFEST assay). Two million PBMCs per well were cultured with approximately 10 IU/ml IL-2 and 7.5 to 10 ug/ml peptide pools.

This sequence joins TRBV10-3 and TRBJ2-1; 9 nucleotides line up with TRBD2. This TCR derives from a human donor who had recovered from COVID-19. Sequenced material: CD4+ T cells from blood, cultured in vitro, taken about 7 months after SARS-CoV-2 vaccination. CDR3 bases: TGTGCCATCAGTGAACCAGCGGGGGGTATAACCTACAATGAGCAGTTCTTC. Protein product: CAISEPAGGITYNEQFF.